The rows below give T cell receptor beta chains drawn from one sample of a study of T cell changes during pregnancy in multiple sclerosis. TCRdb keeps only in-frame clones here, not all; method: immunoSEQ multiplex PCR. The sample yields more than 40,000 clones, almost 90% seen once. The input for sequencing was peripheral blood, taken in the first trimester of pregnancy. All receptors come from a female donor in good health, enrolled as a control in a pregnancy study. CDR3s include the opening cysteine and the closing phenylalanine or tryptophan. The D gene is left open where the match is weak. Only some rows state a clone size, as once, few, many or a class for expanded clones.

-,TRBJ2-5,TRBD2,TRBV10-3,CAISEPPWEGIGETQYF,TGTGCCATCAGTGAGCCCCCCTGGGAGGGGATCGGAGAGACCCAGTACTTC
-,TRBJ2-1,-,TRBV7-2,CASSDFFSEQFF,TGTGCCAGCAGCGACTTCTTCAGTGAGCAGTTCTTC
-,TRBJ1-1,-,TRBV7-9,CATSISGTEAFF,TGTGCCACAAGTATCTCCGGGACTGAAGCTTTCTTT
-,TRBJ1-2,-,TRBV30,CAWKRGGVRGYTF,TGTGCCTGGAAGCGGGGGGGAGTGCGTGGCTACACCTTC
-,TRBJ2-3,TRBD2,TRBV14,CASSPLAGALTGTQYF,TGTGCCAGCAGTCCCCTAGCGGGGGCTTTGACGGGGACGCAGTATTTT
-,TRBJ2-5,-,TRBV23-1,CASQGETQYF,TGCGCCAGCCAGGGAGAGACCCAGTACTTC
-,TRBJ2-7,TRBD2,TRBV19,CASSISGRAGEQYF,TGTGCCAGTAGTATTAGCGGGAGGGCCGGCGAGCAGTACTTC
once,TRBJ1-1,-,TRBV7-9,CASSSTETANTEAFF,TGTGCCAGCAGCTCGACAGAAACAGCGAACACTGAAGCTTTCTTT
-,TRBJ2-1,-,TRBV18,CASSPSYQQFF,TGTGCCAGCTCACCGAGTTATCAGCAGTTCTTC
-,TRBJ2-1,-,TRBV21-1,CASSKTQWIREPGVDNEPNQFF,TGTGCCAGCAGCAAAACCCAGTGGATCCGGGAGCCGGGGGTCGACAATGAGCCTAATCAGTTCTTC
-,TRBJ2-1,TRBD2,TRBV4-1,CAAAGGPNEQFF,TGCGCCGCGGCGGGGGGCCCCAATGAGCAGTTCTTC
-,TRBJ2-1,TRBD2,TRBV2,CASSRLAGVYNEQFF,TGTGCCAGCAGCAGACTAGCGGGGGTCTACAATGAGCAGTTCTTC
-,TRBJ1-2,TRBD1,TRBV18,CASSPNDRDYGYTF,TGTGCCAGCTCACCAAACGACAGGGACTATGGCTACACCTTC
few,TRBJ1-6,-,TRBV28,CASTTAYNSPLHF,TGTGCCAGCACTACAGCCTATAATTCACCCCTCCACTTT
-,TRBJ2-7,-,TRBV5-6,CASSLGSVNYEQYF,TGTGCCAGCAGCTTGGGTAGCGTGAATTACGAGCAGTACTTC
-,TRBJ1-5,-,TRBV19,CASSIQHGTGHQPQHF,TGTGCCAGTAGTATCCAACATGGAACAGGACATCAGCCCCAGCATTTT
-,TRBJ1-2,-,TRBV5-4,CASRDPGMEGDYYGYTF,TGTGCCAGCAGGGATCCGGGCATGGAGGGAGACTACTATGGCTACACCTTC
-,TRBJ2-7,-,TRBV5-6,CASSLAHASGWNHEQYF,TGTGCCAGCAGCTTGGCCCATGCGAGCGGGTGGAACCACGAGCAGTACTTC
-,TRBJ1-4,-,TRBV30,CAWSVNSAEKLFF,TGTGCCTGGAGTGTTAACAGTGCGGAAAAACTGTTTTTT
-,TRBJ2-1,TRBD2,TRBV27,CASSLSSGNEQFF,TGTGCCAGCAGTTTGTCTAGCGGCAATGAGCAGTTCTTC
-,TRBJ2-2,TRBD2,TRBV4-1,CASSYGGGAGELFF,TGCGCCAGCAGCTACGGCGGGGGGGCCGGGGAGCTGTTTTTT
-,TRBJ2-3,-,TRBV9,CASTTGHYTDTQYF,TGTGCCAGCACCACGGGACATTATACAGATACGCAGTATTTT
-,TRBJ2-3,-,TRBV2,CASSGQGGSGDTQYF,TGTGCCAGCAGTGGCCAGGGAGGAAGTGGAGATACGCAGTATTTT
-,TRBJ2-7,TRBD2,TRBV2,CASSLRPRLAGAFGQYF,TGTGCCAGCAGTCTTCGTCCCCGACTAGCGGGGGCGTTTGGGCAGTACTTC
-,TRBJ2-1,-,TRBV6-6,CASRGPGRGYNEQFF,TGTGCCAGCAGGGGACCGGGCAGGGGCTACAATGAGCAGTTCTTC
-,TRBJ2-7,TRBD2,TRBV27,CASMVAGGSLASTEQYF,TGTGCCAGCATGGTTGCGGGAGGGTCTCTCGCTAGTACGGAGCAGTACTTC
-,TRBJ2-2,TRBD2,TRBV4-3,CASSHGVAGDTGELFF,TGCGCCAGCAGCCACGGGGTAGCGGGAGACACCGGGGAGCTGTTTTTT
-,TRBJ2-1,-,TRBV4-2,CASSQGRQSPRNEQFF,TGTGCCAGCAGCCAAGGGAGGCAGTCCCCGCGAAATGAGCAGTTCTTC
-,TRBJ2-7,-,TRBV10-3,CAISDYRVPEQYF,TGTGCCATCAGTGACTACAGGGTTCCCGAGCAGTACTTC
-,TRBJ2-5,TRBD2,TRBV7-8,CASSLGTSGGTQETQYF,TGTGCCAGCAGCTTAGGGACTAGCGGGGGGACCCAAGAGACCCAGTACTTC
-,TRBJ1-1,-,TRBV29-1,CSAGSGGYTEAFF,TGCAGCGCCGGGTCCGGCGGGTACACTGAAGCTTTCTTT
-,TRBJ1-1,TRBD1,TRBV7-9,CASSPQGGTEAFF,TGTGCCAGCAGCCCACAGGGGGGAACTGAAGCTTTCTTT
few,TRBJ1-2,TRBD1,TRBV2,CASSVSGGVGYTF,TGTGCCAGCAGTGTTTCAGGGGGTGTTGGCTACACCTTC
-,TRBJ2-7,TRBD1,TRBV4-1,CASSHGTEPYEQYF,TGCGCCAGCAGCCATGGGACAGAACCTTACGAGCAGTACTTC
once,TRBJ1-5,TRBD1,TRBV6-1,CASTTGTGDQPQHF,TGTGCCAGCACAACCGGGACAGGGGACCAGCCCCAGCATTTT
-,TRBJ2-7,-,TRBV19,CASSSLSYEQYF,TGTGCCAGTAGTTCCCTCAGCTACGAGCAGTACTTC
-,TRBJ2-3,TRBD2,TRBV4-2,CASSQERRGRALTDTQYF,TGTGCCAGCAGCCAAGAGAGGAGAGGGAGGGCCCTCACAGATACGCAGTATTTT
once,TRBJ1-3,TRBD1,TRBV7-2,CASSFGTAGNTIYF,TGTGCCAGCAGCTTCGGGACAGCCGGGAACACCATATATTTT
-,TRBJ1-4,-,TRBV7-2,CASSLLGGKLFF,TGTGCCAGCAGCTTATTAGGGGGAAAACTGTTTTTT
-,TRBJ2-7,-,TRBV6-4,CASSWDSTSEQYF,TGTGCCAGCAGTTGGGACTCAACATCCGAGCAGTACTTC